These T cell receptor beta chains were read from a single sample in a study of neurological immune-mediated disorders. TCRdb re-called the 5' RACE reads through MiXCR, storing one row per CDR3 protein. Here the sample spans tens of thousands of distinct CDR3 sequences, roughly an eighth being singletons. The sample consisted of PBMCs. The receptors here all came from a male donor with HTLV-1-associated myelopathy (HAM/TSP). The conserved cysteine and the conserved F or W are not part of the CDR3 here. D genes are given only for firm matches.

TRBV9	NA	13	ASSPPRGGQETQY
TRBV5-8	NA	13	ASSSLLRENQPQH
TRBV4-2	NA	15	ASSQESAQGFGYGYT
TRBV6-2/TRBV6-3	NA	13	ASSYLGPLGDTQY
TRBV6-6	NA	13	ASSRTPGANEKLF
TRBV7-2	NA	17	ASSKTGGSIFKTNEKLF
TRBV3-1	NA	13	ASSQAPGERYGYT
TRBV5-1	NA	12	ASSLEQGVQPQH
TRBV5-5	TRBD2	14	ASSWGLAGGQDTQY
TRBV6-5	TRBD1	13	ASSSGGGENYGYT
TRBV29-1	TRBD1	11	SVRGDRVSEAC
TRBV5-1	TRBD1	13	ASSLLQGYSYEQY
TRBV28	TRBD2	12	ASLAGLRLSEQY
TRBV28	TRBD1	13	ASSLFVGGPYEQY
TRBV18	TRBD1	14	ASSPRQGSSGNTIY
TRBV18	NA	13	ASSPLIGDSGELF
TRBV5-1	NA	13	ASSPAQGFLDEQF
TRBV12-3/TRBV12-4	NA	11	ASSFGAAGELF
TRBV24-1	NA	18	ATSDYRDPGGVSCNQPQH
TRBV27	TRBD2	13	ASSFTSGAQVRQY
TRBV5-6	TRBD1	13	ASSIRTGGRETQY
TRBV28	NA	14	ASSPTFGGKANEQY
TRBV6-2/TRBV6-3	NA	10	ASSYSKETQY
TRBV20-1	NA	10	SCSRINTEAF
TRBV5-1	NA	12	ASSLGATGYGYT
TRBV7-6	NA	12	ASSLEAGVGEQY
TRBV5-1	NA	15	ASSIPRQPASTDTQY
TRBV20-1	TRBD1	12	RAAGTDWNTEAF
TRBV5-1	NA	12	ASSLAASGETQY
TRBV5-1	NA	11	ASSPRTATEAF
TRBV12-3/TRBV12-4	NA	11	ASSSDASRPQH
TRBV7-9	TRBD1	12	ASRLGTGEETQY
TRBV5-1	TRBD1	11	ASSSQGFHEQY
TRBV7-8	NA	15	ASSRQSTTFGANVLT
TRBV2	TRBD1	15	ASSYGGTGAAGEKLF
TRBV11-2	TRBD1	13	ASSFFGQGADTQY
TRBV28	NA	15	ASITSPGAGAGNTIY
TRBV20-1	NA	12	SAREGAGEGTLH
TRBV15	TRBD1	12	ATSSGTANEKLF
TRBV12-3/TRBV12-4	NA	10	ASSGYGQPQH
TRBV6-6	TRBD2	14	ASSSFKAGSSYEQY
TRBV20-1	NA	9	GGGRQETQY
TRBV15	NA	12	ATSRDPRLTRQF
TRBV4-2	NA	14	ASSQDENRANTEAF
TRBV12-3/TRBV12-4	NA	11	ASPLDRPSPQH